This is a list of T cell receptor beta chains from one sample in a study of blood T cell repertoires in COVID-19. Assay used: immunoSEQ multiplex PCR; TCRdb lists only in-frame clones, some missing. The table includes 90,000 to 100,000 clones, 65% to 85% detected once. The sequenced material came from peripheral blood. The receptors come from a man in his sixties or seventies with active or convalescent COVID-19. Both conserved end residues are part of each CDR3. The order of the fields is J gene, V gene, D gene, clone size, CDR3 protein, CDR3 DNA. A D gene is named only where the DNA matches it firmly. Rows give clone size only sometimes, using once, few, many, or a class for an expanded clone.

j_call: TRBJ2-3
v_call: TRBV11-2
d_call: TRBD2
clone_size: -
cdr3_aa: CASSVELARMPDTQYF
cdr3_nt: TGTGCCAGCAGCGTCGAACTAGCGAGGATGCCAGATACGCAGTATTTT

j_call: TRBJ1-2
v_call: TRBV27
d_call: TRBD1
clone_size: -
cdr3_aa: CASRGLGTGDYGYTF
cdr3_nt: TGTGCCAGCAGGGGCCTAGGGACAGGGGATTATGGCTACACCTTC

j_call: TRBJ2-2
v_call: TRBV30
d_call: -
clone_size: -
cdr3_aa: CACLNPGNTGELFF
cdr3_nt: TGTGCCTGCCTTAACCCCGGGAACACCGGGGAGCTGTTTTTT

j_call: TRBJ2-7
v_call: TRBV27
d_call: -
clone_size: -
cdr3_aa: CASSPHPTYYEQYF
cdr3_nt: TGTGCCAGCAGTCCACACCCGACTTACTACGAGCAGTACTTC

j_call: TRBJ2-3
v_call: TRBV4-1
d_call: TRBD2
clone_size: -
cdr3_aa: CASSQVAPGAGGTDTQYF
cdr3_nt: TGCGCCAGCAGCCAAGTTGCCCCAGGAGCGGGGGGTACAGATACGCAGTATTTT

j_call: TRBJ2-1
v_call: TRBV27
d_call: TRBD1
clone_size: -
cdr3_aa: CASNTLGQGGHEQFF
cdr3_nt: TGTGCCAGCAACACTTTGGGACAGGGGGGCCATGAGCAGTTCTTC

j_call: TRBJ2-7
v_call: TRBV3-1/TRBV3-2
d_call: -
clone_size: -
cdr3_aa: CASSQDTRVSYNTEQYF
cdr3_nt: TGTGCCAGCAGCCAAGATACGAGGGTTTCGTATAATACCGAGCAGTACTTC

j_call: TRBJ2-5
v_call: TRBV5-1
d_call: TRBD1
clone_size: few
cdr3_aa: CASSLEGGRETQYF
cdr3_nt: TGCGCCAGCAGCTTGGAAGGGGGCAGAGAGACCCAGTACTTC

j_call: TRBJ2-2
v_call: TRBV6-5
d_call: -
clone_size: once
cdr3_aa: CASIRGASGELFF
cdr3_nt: TGTGCCAGCATCCGGGGGGCGTCGGGGGAGCTGTTTTTT

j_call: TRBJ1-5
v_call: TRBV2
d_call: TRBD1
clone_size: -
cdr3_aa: CASSEGQGARQPQHF
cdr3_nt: TGTGCCAGCAGTGAGGGACAGGGGGCGCGTCAGCCCCAGCATTTT

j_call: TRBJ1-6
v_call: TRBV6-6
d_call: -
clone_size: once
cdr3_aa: CASSSLGGNSPLHF
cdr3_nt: TGTGCCAGCAGCTCACTGGGGGGGAATTCACCCCTCCACTTT

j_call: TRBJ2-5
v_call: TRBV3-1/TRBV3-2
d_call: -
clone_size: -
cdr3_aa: CASRGGGYYQETQYF
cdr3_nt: TGTGCCAGCAGAGGAGGGGGCTACTACCAAGAGACCCAGTACTTC

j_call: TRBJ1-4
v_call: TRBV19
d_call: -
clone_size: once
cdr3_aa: CASSSTGSTNEKLFF
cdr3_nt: TGTGCCAGTAGTTCTACAGGGTCAACTAATGAAAAACTGTTTTTT

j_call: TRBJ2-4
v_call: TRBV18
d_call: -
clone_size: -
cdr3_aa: CASSPIGQNAAQYF
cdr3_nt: TGTGCCAGCTCACCCATAGGACAGAACGCGGCTCAGTACTTC

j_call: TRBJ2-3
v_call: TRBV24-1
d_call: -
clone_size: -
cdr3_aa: CATSDISRDTQYF
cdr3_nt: TGTGCCACCAGTGATATTTCGAGAGATACGCAGTATTTT

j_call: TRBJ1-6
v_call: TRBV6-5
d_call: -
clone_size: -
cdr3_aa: CASTYGANSPLHF
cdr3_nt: TGTGCCAGCACTTACGGGGCAAATTCACCCCTCCACTTT

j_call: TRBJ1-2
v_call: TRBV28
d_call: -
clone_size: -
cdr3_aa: CASSQQGPAGYTF
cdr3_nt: TGTGCCAGCAGCCAACAGGGTCCGGCGGGCTACACCTTC

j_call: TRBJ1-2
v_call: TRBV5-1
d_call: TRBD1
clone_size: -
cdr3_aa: CASSLRTGGANGYTF
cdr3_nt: TGCGCCAGCAGCTTGCGGACAGGGGGCGCGAATGGCTACACCTTC

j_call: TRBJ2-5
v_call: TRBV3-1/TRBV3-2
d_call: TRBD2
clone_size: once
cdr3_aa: CASSLSGGKETQYF
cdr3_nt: TGTGCCAGCAGCCTCTCGGGGGGTAAAGAGACCCAGTACTTC

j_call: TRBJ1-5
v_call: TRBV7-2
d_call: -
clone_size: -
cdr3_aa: CASSLSGGKVGNQPQHF
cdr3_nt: TGTGCCAGCAGCTTATCGGGGGGCAAGGTGGGCAATCAGCCCCAGCATTTT

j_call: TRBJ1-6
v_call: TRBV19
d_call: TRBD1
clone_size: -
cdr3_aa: CASSTTGGAIPPLHF
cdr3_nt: TGTGCCAGTAGTACAACAGGGGGCGCAATACCACCCCTCCACTTT

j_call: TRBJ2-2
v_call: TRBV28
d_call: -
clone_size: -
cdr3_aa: CASSLSAFGTPNTGELFF
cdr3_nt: TGTGCCAGCAGTTTATCCGCCTTCGGGACACCTAACACCGGGGAGCTGTTTTTT

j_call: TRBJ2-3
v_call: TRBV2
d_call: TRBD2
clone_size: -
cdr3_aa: CASSEGSSGGLTDTQYF
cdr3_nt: TGTGCCAGCAGTGAAGGGTCTAGCGGGGGGCTCACAGATACGCAGTATTTT

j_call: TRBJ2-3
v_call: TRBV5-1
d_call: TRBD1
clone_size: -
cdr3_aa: CASSSRDSGTDTQYF
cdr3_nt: TGCGCCAGCAGCTCCCGGGACAGTGGAACAGATACGCAGTATTTT

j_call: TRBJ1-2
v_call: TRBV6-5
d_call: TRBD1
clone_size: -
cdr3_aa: CASSTRDRGDYGYTF
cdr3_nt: TGTGCCAGCAGTACCCGGGACAGGGGGGACTATGGCTACACCTTC

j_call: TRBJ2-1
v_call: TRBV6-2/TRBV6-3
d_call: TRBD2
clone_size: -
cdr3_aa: CASSYLRGGLYNEQFF
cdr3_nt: TGTGCCAGCAGTTACTTACGGGGGGGCCTCTACAATGAGCAGTTCTTC

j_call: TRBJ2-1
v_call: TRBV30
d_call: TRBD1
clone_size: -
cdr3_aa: CAWNMGQGAYNEQFF
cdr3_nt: TGTGCCTGGAATATGGGACAGGGGGCCTACAATGAGCAGTTCTTC

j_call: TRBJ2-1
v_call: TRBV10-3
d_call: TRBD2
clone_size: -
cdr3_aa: CAISEHALLLAGGSSYNEQFF
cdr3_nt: TGTGCCATCAGTGAGCACGCACTTCTCTTAGCGGGGGGGAGCTCCTACAATGAGCAGTTCTTC

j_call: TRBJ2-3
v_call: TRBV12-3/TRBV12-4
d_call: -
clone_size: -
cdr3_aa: CASLEGDTQYF
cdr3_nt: TGTGCCAGCTTGGAGGGAGATACGCAGTATTTT